This T cell receptor beta chain was found in a study of blood T cell repertoires in COVID-19. The repertoire was sequenced with immunoSEQ multiplex PCR; TCRdb's copy has only in-frame clones and lacks some. The data contain some 500,000 clones, roughly 90% of them singletons. V dropped 0 bases and J dropped 0 bases, with 12 bases sitting between them. The CDR3 extends over 16 amino acids. Per germline, CDR1 MNHEY and CDR2 SVGEGT. J is TRBJ2-7 and V is TRBV6-2 or TRBV6-3; TRBD2 is a possible D gene (5 bases). The TCR comes from a woman in her forties who had recovered from COVID-19. Sample: PBMCs or T cells enriched from blood (not recorded which). The DNA for the CDR3 is TGTGCCAGCAGTTACTCGATTAGCGAGAGCTCCTACGAGCAGTACTTC. It is translated as CASSYSISESSYEQYF.